The present entry profiles one T cell receptor beta chain with its context. The specificity of this receptor is unknown. Gene names and germline sequences here are the mouse ones. The CDR3 end falls 1 residue outside the read, so it is completed with the germline J gene. Taken from the germline V gene (reference sequence), the CDR1 and CDR2 loops are NNHNN and SYGAGS. V is pared back by 0 bases and J by 2 bases, with 6 bases lying between the germline termini. The CDR3 sequence holds 14 residues, the cysteine and phenylalanine included. Only the CDR3 bases that were read are kept: 39 of them, in frame from base 1. The method was the immunoSEQ multiplex PCR assay. TCRbeta CDR3 sequencing was done by Adaptive Biotechnologies at survey depth, reporting CDR3 sequences, V/J genes, productive frequency and template counts. TCR beta CDR3 regions were amplified from genomic DNA rather than RNA. The source study handled its data this way. Jensen-Shannon divergence served to quantify pairwise repertoire overlap between tissues, with 0 meaning identical and 1 meaning complete divergence. Tissues were clustered by single-linkage agglomerative hierarchical clustering of pairwise JSD values and displayed as dendrograms. GLIPH2 was applied to all patient samples using simulation_depth 1000, kmer_min_depth 3, and cdr3_length_cutoff 8, and only groups with more than two unique CDR3s were retained. A standardized tissue-overlap score was calculated by extrapolating Jaccard GLIPH-group overlap across patients to a standard repertoire size of 1000 clones. Linear mixed-effect models, with tissue as a fixed effect and individual as a random effect, were used to test how diversity related to clinical or experimental variables. The table was pulled from immuneACCESS by TCRdb, which kept in-frame rearrangements only. Such tables lose some clones; where checked, under half of the loss comes from unresolved V genes, and the rest has no known cause. The DNA gave D and trimming, while V, J and clone size come from that table. This sample holds some 5,700 clones; approximately 50% were observed only once. The ten largest make up around a tenth of the sample.

The data belong to a study of tissue T cells after allogeneic stem cell transplantation (dated by TCRdb to between 2020 and 2023). Some background on the complete study: Using research autopsies of patients with and without GVHD, plus mouse models of GVHD, the study profiled TCR beta repertoires across many tissues. The human part of the study was a prospective observational study with no blinding and no randomization. Overall results and qualifications from the work: The patient cohort was small and clinically heterogeneous, and sampling depth was acknowledged as a limitation. The study did not determine which tissue TCRs were alloreactive or antigen-specific, and some clones might have been persisting host cells. In both patients and mice, T cells from blood and spleen picked up only a limited part of the TCR repertoire that was detected in tissues. Within patients, how anatomically similar tissues were was a major factor shaping TCR repertoire composition, regardless of disease or transplant status. Only a few T cell clones appeared in more than one patient, yet motif-based clustering showed tissue-specific repertoire signatures that were shared between patients.

The time point label, as the study defines it: mouse harvest day 7 after allogeneic transplant. Mouse grafts combined 10^7 T-cell-depleted bone marrow cells with 10^6 splenic CD5+ T cells, given via tail vein injection. A major MHC-mismatch B6 (H2b) into BALB/c (H2d) model was used to model mouse GVHD, and tissues were profiled at day 7 or 14. On day 7 or 14 post-transplant, mouse tissues and retro-orbital blood were harvested with separate sterile tools for each animal, and livers were flushed before harvest. Before genomic DNA was isolated with the DNeasy Blood & Tissue Kit, mouse tissues were minced with razor blades in buffered saline.

The receptor's source is a female BALB/c mouse given C57BL/6 T cells with graft-versus-host disease after an allogeneic hematopoietic cell transplant. The sequencing input was gut tissue. The chain is assembled from TRBV13-2 and TRBJ1-3; a tentative D match to TRBD1 spans 6 bases. The covered CDR3 bases are TGTGCCAGCGGTGATGCAGGGGCTGGAAATACGCTCTAT. Its coded protein is CASGDAGAGNTLY. The whole CDR3 protein reads CASGDAGAGNTLYF.